This entry features one T cell receptor (beta chain) sequence. Its antigen is unknown. The data were taken from a study of identical twins. Template switching added a universal primer site, and cDNA bore unique molecular identifiers. TCRdb reprocessed the 5' RACE reads via MiXCR and lists one record per CDR3 protein. The top ten clones hold less than 12% of a sample with about 240,000 distinct CDR3 sequences, more than 9% of them seen once. Broader study findings: Among monozygotic twins, out-of-frame TCR alpha sharing exceeded what models predicted. Abundant beta clonotypes from cord blood bore fewer insertions; memory repertoires lacked this pattern.

With no exceptions, donors were healthy Caucasians. The V segment lost 0 bases and the J segment 7 bases; nucleotides outside the gene matches: 7. The CDR3 totals 15 residues. The germline V gene encodes CDR1 DFQATT and CDR2 SNEGSKA (reference sequence). The sequenced material came from memory T cells sorted from blood. The TCR comes from a man aged 50 to 60 in good health. The chain is built from TRBV20-1 and TRBJ2-5; 11 nucleotides agree with TRBD2. The chain's CDR3 is CSARDVAGGLGTQYF. The CDR3 region has the DNA TGCAGTGCTAGAGATGTAGCGGGAGGGCTTGGGACCCAGTACTTC.